Here is one TCR beta chain with its context. The sample comes from a study of blood T cell repertoires in COVID-19. Study in general: Whether acute or convalescent, the COVID-19 samples came from the United States, Italy and Spain. The analysed material was cDNA or gDNA that came from T cells, B-cell-depleted T cells, or PBMCs.

The germline V gene encodes CDR1 SNHLY and CDR2 FYNNEI. With 6 bases removed from V and 5 bases from J, the gap between germline ends came to 13 bases. The CDR3 is made up of 13 amino acids. Authors' processing steps: Quantification of nucleated cells was approximated via reference gene primer amplification. Produced via immunoSEQ multiplex PCR; TCRdb's table is partial and in-frame only. V, J and clone size reflect that table, while D and trimming were determined from the DNA. The sample consists of about 310,000 clones, about nine tenths of them appearing once. The chain employs TRBV2 and TRBJ1-1; no reliable D call. This clonotype originated in a man between 50 and 59 years old with active or convalescent COVID-19. Sample: peripheral blood. As DNA, the CDR3 is TGTGCCAGCAGCAACGATCGGGAGACTGAAGCTTTCTTT. It translates to CASSNDRETEAFF.